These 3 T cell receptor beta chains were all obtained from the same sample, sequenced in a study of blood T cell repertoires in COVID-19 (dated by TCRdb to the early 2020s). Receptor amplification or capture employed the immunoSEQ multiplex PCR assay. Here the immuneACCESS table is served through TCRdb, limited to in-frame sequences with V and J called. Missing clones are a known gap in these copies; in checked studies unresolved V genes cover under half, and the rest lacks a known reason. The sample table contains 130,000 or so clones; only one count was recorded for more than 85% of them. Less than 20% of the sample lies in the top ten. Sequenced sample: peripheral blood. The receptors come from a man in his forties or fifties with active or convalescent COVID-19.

The CDR3 DNA follows: TGCAGCGTTGCGGTACAGGGGAATTCACCCCTCCACTTT. Translating gives CSVAVQGNSPLHF. The rearrangement uses TRBV29-1 and TRBJ1-6, with 7 bases matching TRBD1. CDR3 length equals 13 residues. V shed 4 bases, J shed 7 bases, and the junction held 4 bases outside the gene matches. CDR1 and CDR2 (germline): SQVTM, ANQGSEA.

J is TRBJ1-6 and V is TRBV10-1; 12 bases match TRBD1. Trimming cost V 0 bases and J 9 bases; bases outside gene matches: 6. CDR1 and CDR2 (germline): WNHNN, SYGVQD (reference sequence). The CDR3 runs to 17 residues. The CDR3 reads CASSESRDRGRFSPLHF. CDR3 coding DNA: TGCGCCAGCAGTGAGTCCCGGGACAGGGGGCGGTTTTCACCCCTCCACTTT.

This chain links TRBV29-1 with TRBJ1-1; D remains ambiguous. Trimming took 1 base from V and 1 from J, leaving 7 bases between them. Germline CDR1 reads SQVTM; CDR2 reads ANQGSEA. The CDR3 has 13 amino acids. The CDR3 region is CSVEVVANTEAFF. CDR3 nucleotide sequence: TGCAGCGTTGAAGTGGTGGCGAACACTGAAGCTTTCTTT.